These 12 T cell receptor beta chains share one sample of origin, sequenced in a study of CD8 T cells in Susac syndrome. 0.5 to 1 ug RNA was reverse transcribed with random hexamers. TCRdb ran MiXCR on the immunoSEQ multiplex PCR reads and lists one entry per CDR3 protein. The data show approximately 110,000 distinct CDR3 sequences, approximately 93% seen once. The source material was CD8+ T cells from PBMCs. The receptors derive from a human donor with multiple sclerosis.

V usage is TRBV7-3 and J usage is TRBJ2-5; 8 bases are a match to TRBD2. J gave up 2 bases and V 5 bases, and 7 bases lay outside the gene matches. The CDR3 extends over 15 amino acids. Germline V gives CDR1 SGHTA, CDR2 FQGTGA. In nucleotides, the CDR3 is TGTGCCAGCAGCCCCGGTGGCGGGAGGCAAGAGACCCAGTACTTC. Its translation is CASSPGGGRQETQYF.

The chain joins TRBV7-2 to TRBJ1-6, with 7 bases matching TRBD1. Germline trimming cut 5 bases from V and 10 bases from J; bases unmatched to any gene: 17. In germline, CDR1 is SGHTA, CDR2 FQGNSA. The CDR3 runs to 17 residues. The CDR3 protein is CASSDTPRDRFDSPLHF. The CDR3 nucleotides read TGTGCCAGCAGCGATACCCCCCGGGACAGATTTGACTCACCCCTCCACTTT.

This clonotype turned up a few times. The genes are TRBV6-1 and TRBJ2-7; D is unresolved. This CDR3 spans 13 amino acids. The germline V and J ends were trimmed by 4 bases and 6 bases, with 13 bases remaining between them. Germline V gene lookup returns CDR1 MNHNS and CDR2 SASEGT. The CDR3 region is CASSVGFFREQYV. The CDR3 nucleotides read TGTGCCAGCAGTGTAGGGTTCTTCCGCGAGCAGTACGTC.

The CDR3 DNA is TGCGCCAGCAGCCAAGATTCCGGGTACACTGAAGCTTTCTTT. Translation: CASSQDSGYTEAFF. The rearrangement uses TRBV4-1 and TRBJ1-1; D is ambiguous. Trimming removed 0 bases at V and 3 bases at J, with 8 bases between. The CDR3 is made up of 14 amino acids. CDR1 is MGHRA and CDR2 is YSYEKL in the germline V gene.

V and J are TRBV6-1 and TRBJ2-7, with D maybe TRBD2 (6 bases). V shed 2 bases and J shed 2 bases, with 10 bases lying between them. This CDR3 is 14 amino acids long. Germline CDR1 is MNHNS and CDR2 is SASEGT. CDR3 bases: TGTGCCAGCAGTGAAATGGGGAGGCCCTACGAGCAGTACGTC. This gives the protein CASSEMGRPYEQYV.

The gene calls are TRBV7-9 and TRBJ1-5; D call uncertain. The CDR3 extends over 13 amino acids. V lost 5 bases and J lost 5, with 10 bases in between. Per the germline V gene, CDR1 is SEHNR and CDR2 is FQNEAQ (reference sequence). The CDR3 sequence is CASSQAGDQPQHF. Written as DNA, the CDR3 is TGTGCCAGCAGCCAGGCAGGAGATCAGCCCCAGCATTTT.

This rearrangement joins TRBV7-9 to TRBJ1-2; 8 bases match TRBD1. Unmatched junction bases numbered 13, after V lost 5 bases and J lost 14 bases. The CDR3 consists of 13 residues. CDR1 is SEHNR, CDR2 FQNEAQ, per germline (reference sequence). CDR3 region: CASSLSDRAPRTF. DNA for the CDR3: TGTGCCAGCAGCCTTTCGGACAGGGCTCCGCGGACCTTC.

V gene TRBV12-5 combines with J gene TRBJ2-3, with D unresolved. Germline V CDR1 and CDR2: LGHNT, FRNRAP. V lost 6 bases, J lost 0 bases, and 10 bases lay in between. This CDR3 spans 14 amino acids. CDR3 nucleotides: TGTGCTAGTGGGTTCGCCACTAGCACAGATACGCAGTATTTT. This translates into CASGFATSTDTQYF.

This sequence joins TRBV6-5 and TRBJ2-1; 8 bases align to TRBD2. This CDR3 region has 13 residues. Germline CDR1 MNHEY, CDR2 SVGAGI. The V segment lost 6 bases and the J segment 7 bases; nucleotides outside the gene matches: 5. This CDR3 reads CASRSGGLNEQFF. CDR3 DNA: TGTGCCAGCAGGTCGGGAGGGCTGAATGAGCAGTTCTTC.

This chain connects TRBV5-4 to TRBJ1-2; the D is unclear. This CDR3 is 15 amino acids long. Trimming removed 4 bases from V and 8 bases from J, with 21 bases in between. Per germline, CDR1 SGHNT and CDR2 YYREEE (reference sequence). CDR3 DNA: TGTGCCAGCAGCCTTGATAACTATCGGGGTCAAGGCTACACCTTC. Its translation is CASSLDNYRGQGYTF.

The count of this clonotype is one. V usage is TRBV20-1 and J usage is TRBJ2-3; the match to TRBD2 covers 7 bases. Unmatched junction bases numbered 6, after V lost 5 bases and J lost 4 bases. CDR3 length equals 13 residues. CDR1 is DFQATT, CDR2 SNEGSKA, per germline (reference sequence). The CDR3 DNA reads as TGCAGTGCTGGGAGGGCCCGGGCAGATACGCAGTATTTT. Amino acids: CSAGRARADTQYF.

This chain joins TRBV20-1 and TRBJ2-5; the D gene is possibly TRBD2 (5 bases). Germline V gene data show CDR1 as DFQATT and CDR2 as SNEGSKA (reference sequence). The CDR3 consists of 10 residues. Trimming pared 6 bases from V and 3 bases from J, leaving 5 bases between. CDR3 nucleotides: TGCAGTGCGCGGGAAGAGACCCAGTACTTC. Translated: CSAREETQYF.